The 15 T cell receptor beta chains in this list originate from one sample, sequenced in a study of blood T cell repertoires in COVID-19. Sequencing was performed with immunoSEQ multiplex PCR; in TCRdb, only in-frame clones are kept and a portion is missing. The repertoire holds roughly 250,000 clones, with approximately 79% as singletons. Sequenced: peripheral blood. The receptors derive from a woman in her 40s with active or convalescent COVID-19.

This clone is a singleton in its sample. This chain joins TRBV9 and TRBJ2-2; D may be TRBD1 (6 bases). CDR1 SGDLS and CDR2 YYNGEE come from the germline V gene. V was pared by 0 bases and J by 6 bases, with 12 bases between. The CDR3 has 15 amino acids. The CDR3 protein is CASSVAHRAPGELFF. The CDR3 nucleotides are TGTGCCAGCAGCGTAGCCCACAGGGCCCCCGGGGAGCTGTTTTTT.

Written as DNA, the CDR3 is TGTGCCAGCAGCAGGACTAGCACAGATACGCAGTATTTT. This codes for CASSRTSTDTQYF. V usage is TRBV28 and J usage is TRBJ2-3; D may be TRBD2 (5 bases). The V end lost 6 bases, the J end lost 0 bases, and 7 bases lay between the germline ends. The CDR3 consists of 13 residues. CDR1 MDHEN and CDR2 SYDVKM come from the germline V gene.

The J gene is TRBJ1-4, the V gene TRBV4-1; D is unclear. CDR1 and CDR2 (germline): MGHRA, YSYEKL. This CDR3 has 14 residues. V dropped 4 bases and J dropped 7 bases, with 13 bases sitting between them. For the CDR3, the DNA is TGCGCCAGCAGCCGTGGGGAGGGCCTTGAAAAACTGTTTTTT. Translation: CASSRGEGLEKLFF.

This clone was counted only a few times. V usage is TRBV12-3 or TRBV12-4 and J usage is TRBJ1-2; no firm D call. The CDR3 is made up of 11 amino acids. Deletions cut 3 bases from V and 6 bases from J, with 5 bases between. CDR3 DNA: TGTGCCAGCAGTTTTTCAGATGGCTACACCTTC. Translation: CASSFSDGYTF.

In this sample, this clone turned up once. This chain joins TRBV30 and TRBJ1-1; D gene unclear. Trimming removed 5 bases from V and 5 bases from J, with 18 bases in between. From germline, CDR1 is GTSNPN and CDR2 SVGIG (reference sequence). The CDR3 contains 14 residues. The CDR3 loop is CAWELAGFGTEAFF. CDR3 in DNA: TGTGCCTGGGAATTAGCCGGGTTTGGGACTGAAGCTTTCTTT.

V is TRBV7-3 and J is TRBJ2-2; a possible D gene is TRBD1 (6 bases). The CDR3 runs 16 residues. Germline V gene lookup returns CDR1 SGHTA and CDR2 FQGTGA. Trimming removed 1 base at V and 5 bases at J, with 14 bases between. The CDR3 DNA reads as TGTGCCAGCAGCTTAAATCCGGGACAATTAACCGGGGAGCTGTTTTTT. Protein sequence: CASSLNPGQLTGELFF.

The chain couples TRBV6-5 to TRBJ2-4; TRBD2 matches 7 bases. This CDR3 is built from 16 residues. After removal of 4 bases from V and 1 base from J, the junction contained 7 bases not matched to a gene. In germline, CDR1 is MNHEY, CDR2 SVGAGI. This chain's CDR3 is CASSLGSGVAKNIQYF. Written as DNA, the CDR3 is TGTGCCAGCAGTTTAGGCAGCGGGGTGGCCAAAAACATTCAGTACTTC.

Points on this clone: A junction boundary mismatches the germline segment, possibly from a read error. The chain is built from TRBV19 and TRBJ1-4, with TRBD1 matching over 8 bases. This CDR3 is built from 15 residues. The germline gives CDR1 LNHDA, CDR2 SQIVND (reference sequence). The CDR3 DNA sequence: TGTGCCAGTAGGATAGCCGGGACAGGCGGCGAAAAACTGTTTTTT. This codes for CASRIAGTGGEKLFF.

This chain uses TRBV11-2 with TRBJ2-2, with 7 bases that match TRBD1. The CDR3 sequence is 15 residues long. Germline V lookup: CDR1 SGHAT, CDR2 FQNNGV. Trimming removed 7 bases from V and 1 base from J; junction bases left unmatched: 6. CDR3 region: CASTPGGLNTGELFF. The CDR3 DNA sequence: TGTGCCAGCACCCCAGGGGGTCTGAACACCGGGGAGCTGTTTTTT.

The chain couples TRBV5-1 to TRBJ2-3; 7 nucleotides match TRBD2. The length of the CDR3 is 14 residues. From germline, CDR1 is SGHRS and CDR2 YFSETQ. Germline trimming cut 0 bases from V and 4 bases from J; bases unmatched to any gene: 2. CDR3 coding DNA: TGCGCCAGCAGCTTGGCAGGGAGGGCAGATACGCAGTATTTT. As protein: CASSLAGRADTQYF.

The chain employs TRBV5-5 and TRBJ1-5; 7 positions agree with TRBD1. After removal of 4 bases from V and 5 bases from J, the junction contained 6 bases not matched to a gene. The germline gives CDR1 SGHKS, CDR2 YYEKEE (reference sequence). The CDR3 is 14 residues long. For the CDR3, the DNA is TGTGCCAGCAGCCCGGACAGGTTCGATCAGCCCCAGCATTTT. As protein: CASSPDRFDQPQHF.

J is TRBJ1-2 and V is TRBV5-1; D gene unclear. CDR1 and CDR2 (germline): SGHRS, YFSETQ. The CDR3 contains 13 residues. V shed 4 bases and J shed 6 bases, with 13 bases lying between them. CDR3 DNA: TGCGCCAGCAGCGGAGGGCCAAGGGATGGCTACACCTTC. This sequence encodes CASSGGPRDGYTF.

This chain uses TRBV5-6 with TRBJ2-5; TRBD2 aligns across 16 bases. The CDR3 length is 17 residues. Germline V gene lookup returns CDR1 SGHDT and CDR2 YYEEEE. V gave up 3 bases and J gave up 0 bases; unmatched junction bases: 2. The CDR3 here is CASSSGLAGGYQETQYF. The CDR3 DNA reads TGTGCCAGCAGCTCGGGACTAGCGGGGGGGTACCAAGAGACCCAGTACTTC.

This chain uses TRBV21-1 with TRBJ2-5; TRBD2 reflects the table's D call only, with no check against the DNA. TRBV21-1 represents a pseudogene. This CDR3 contains 14 residues. The CDR3 DNA sequence: TGTGCCAGCAGCACGGGGGGCATGGGCGAGACCCAGTACTTC. It encodes CASSTGGMGETQYF.

The rearrangement uses TRBV6-5 and TRBJ2-2; a weak D match, TRBD1 (7 bases). From germline, CDR1 is MNHEY and CDR2 SVGAGI. Deletions cut 2 bases from V and 3 bases from J, with 13 bases between. The CDR3 consists of 16 residues. Here the CDR3 reads CASSYPQGGYTGELFF. The CDR3 nucleotides are TGTGCCAGCAGTTACCCCCAGGGGGGTTACACCGGGGAGCTGTTTTTT.